This TCR beta chain was documented in a study of T-cell reconstitution after alpha-beta-depleted transplantation in children. Preparation of the TCRbeta library used unique molecular identifiers. TCRdb itself ran the PCR reads through MiXCR, one entry per CDR3 protein. The repertoire holds some 200,000 distinct CDR3 sequences, with 8% to 10% as singletons. This clonotype was seen more than once but under ten times. This receptor was obtained from a human donor who donated a stem cell graft to a child with acute lymphoblastic leukemia. The source was PBMCs from the stem cell graft donor, collected from the stem cell graft.

The CDR3 loop reads CASSWRDRGNTEAFF. CDR3 nucleotides: TGCGCCAGCAGCTGGCGGGACAGGGGGAACACTGAAGCTTTCTTT. The gene calls are TRBV5-1 and TRBJ1-1, with 10 positions matching TRBD1. There are 15 residues in the CDR3. The germline gives CDR1 SGHRS, CDR2 YFSETQ. With 3 bases clipped from V and 1 base from J, the junction kept 3 bases outside the gene matches. The full variable domain, with the rest looked up from reference TRBV5-1 and TRBJ1-1, is KAGVTQTPRYLIKTRGQQVTLSCSPISGHRSVSWYQQTPGQGLQFLFEYFSETQRNKGNFPGRFSGRQFSNSRSEMNVSTLELGDSALYLCASSWRDRGNTEAFFGQGTRLTVV.